The clone carrying this T cell receptor (beta chain) was counted many times. Its antigen remains unidentified. Amplified regions were TCR beta CDR3 sequences from RNA transcripts. The HTBI primer set served for first-round RT-PCR of the TCR CDR3. A single record per CDR3 protein comes from TCRdb applying MiXCR to the multiplex PCR reads. The repertoire holds 550,000 to 800,000 distinct CDR3 sequences, with approximately 15% as singletons. This specimen belongs to a study of T cells in Graves' hyperthyroidism and ophthalmopathy. Broader study findings: From stable hyperthyroidism, ophthalmopathy was set apart by a 13 V-J model.

This receptor was identified in a middle-aged man with Graves' hyperthyroidism. Sequencing was carried out using blood.

The DNA for the CDR3 is TGCAGTGCTAGGACCGGACAGGGGATGGGGTATGGCTACACCTTC. It yields the protein CSARTGQGMGYGYTF. The chain employs TRBV20-1 and TRBJ1-2, with TRBD1 matching 9 bases. From germline, CDR1 is DFQATT and CDR2 SNEGSKA (reference sequence). With 3 bases clipped from V and 5 bases from J, the junction kept 10 bases outside the gene matches. This CDR3 has 15 residues.